The clone carrying this TCR beta chain has just a few counts. Its target is unknown. The record originates from a study of response to subunit inactivated influenza vaccine. Broader study findings: Each seasonal flu vaccination may recruit only limited new T cells, authors suggested.

This CDR3 spans 14 amino acids. Germline V CDR1 and CDR2: SGDLS, YYNGEE. Trimming took 0 bases from V and 3 from J, leaving 10 bases between them. In TCRdb, the RT-PCR reads were re-called with MiXCR into one record per CDR3 protein. The repertoire holds approximately 200,000 distinct CDR3 sequences, with around 15% as singletons. The receptor comes from a man aged 45-60 years who received an inactivated influenza vaccine. The sample consisted of CD8+ T cells sorted from PBMCs, taken roughly 5 days after vaccination. V is TRBV9 and J is TRBJ2-7, with D hard to call. CDR3 residues: CASSVGNRVYEQYF. Written as DNA, the CDR3 is TGTGCCAGCAGCGTAGGGAATAGGGTCTACGAGCAGTACTTC.